In its sample, the clone carrying this TCR beta chain was seen many times. The V end was cut by 3 bases, the J end by 0 bases, with 12 bases between. The CDR3 length is 15 residues. The germline V gene has CDR1 SEHNR and CDR2 FQNEAQ (reference sequence). Next came a second PCR, run for about 6 to 12 cycles, which used a sample-barcoded 5' primer along with a J-beta primer mix. A 12-random-nucleotide template-switch adaptor tagged each cDNA molecule. A single record per CDR3 protein comes from TCRdb applying MiXCR to the 5' RACE reads. The sample contains 780,000 or so distinct CDR3 sequences, 25% of which appear only once. These data belong to a study of blood T cells in healthy people across ages. These data were also filed under a second study, of T cells of mothers and their children.

This rearrangement joins TRBV7-9 to TRBJ2-7, with D possibly matching TRBD1 (6 bases). The sequence derives from a boy aged 10-17 years in good health. Source material: blood. The CDR3 nucleotides are TGTGCCAGCAGCTTGGGGACAATGAGCTCCTACGAGCAGTACTTC. Its translation: CASSLGTMSSYEQYF.